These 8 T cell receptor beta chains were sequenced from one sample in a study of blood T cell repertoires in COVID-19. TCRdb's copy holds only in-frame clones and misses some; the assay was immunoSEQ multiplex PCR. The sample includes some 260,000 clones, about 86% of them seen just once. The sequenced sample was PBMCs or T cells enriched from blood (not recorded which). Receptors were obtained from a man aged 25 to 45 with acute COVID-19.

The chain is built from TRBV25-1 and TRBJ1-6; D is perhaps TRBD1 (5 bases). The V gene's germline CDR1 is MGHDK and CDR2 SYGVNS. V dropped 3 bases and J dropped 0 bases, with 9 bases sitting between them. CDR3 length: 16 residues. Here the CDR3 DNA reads TGTGCCAGCAGTGAGCCCCAGGGCTCCTATAATTCACCCCTCCACTTT. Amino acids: CASSEPQGSYNSPLHF.

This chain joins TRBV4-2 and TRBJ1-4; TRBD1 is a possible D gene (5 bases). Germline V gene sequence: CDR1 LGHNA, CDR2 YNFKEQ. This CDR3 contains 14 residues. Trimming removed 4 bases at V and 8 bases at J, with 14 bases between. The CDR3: CASSREVRGEKLFF. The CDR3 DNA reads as TGTGCCAGCAGCCGGGAGGTCCGGGGCGAAAAACTGTTTTTT.

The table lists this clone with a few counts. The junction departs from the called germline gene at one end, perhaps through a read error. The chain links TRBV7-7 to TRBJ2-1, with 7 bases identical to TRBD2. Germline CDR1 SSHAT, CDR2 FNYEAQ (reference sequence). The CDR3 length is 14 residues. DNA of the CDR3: TGTGCTAGCAGCCCGAGGGGAGGGGCACGAGAGCAGTTCTTC. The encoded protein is CASSPRGGAREQFF.

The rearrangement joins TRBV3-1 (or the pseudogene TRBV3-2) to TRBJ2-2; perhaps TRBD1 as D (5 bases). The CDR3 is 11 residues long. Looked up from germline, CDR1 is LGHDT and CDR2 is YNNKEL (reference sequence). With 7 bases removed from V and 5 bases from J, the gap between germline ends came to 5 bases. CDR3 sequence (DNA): TGTGCCAGCAAGGGGACCGGGGAGCTGTTTTTT. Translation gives CASKGTGELFF.

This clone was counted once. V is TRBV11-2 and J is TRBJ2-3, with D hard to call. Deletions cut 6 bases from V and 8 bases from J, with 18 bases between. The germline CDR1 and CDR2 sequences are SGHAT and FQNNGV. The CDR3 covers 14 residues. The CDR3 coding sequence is TGTGCCAGCAGACCCTCAATCCCTGCCGGTACGCAGTATTTT. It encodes CASRPSIPAGTQYF.

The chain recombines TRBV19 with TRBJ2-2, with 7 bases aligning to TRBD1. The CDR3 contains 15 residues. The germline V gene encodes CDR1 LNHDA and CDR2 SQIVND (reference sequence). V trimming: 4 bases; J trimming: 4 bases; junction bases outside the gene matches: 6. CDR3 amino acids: CASSRDRAGTGELFF. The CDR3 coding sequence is TGTGCCAGTAGTAGAGACAGGGCTGGCACCGGGGAGCTGTTTTTT.

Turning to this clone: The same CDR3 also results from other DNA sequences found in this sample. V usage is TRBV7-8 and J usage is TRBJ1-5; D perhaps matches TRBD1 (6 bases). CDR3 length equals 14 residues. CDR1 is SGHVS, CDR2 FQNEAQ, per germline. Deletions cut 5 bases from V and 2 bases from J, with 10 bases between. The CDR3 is CASSLRGGNQPQHF. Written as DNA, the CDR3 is TGTGCCAGCAGCCTCAGGGGTGGCAATCAGCCCCAGCATTTT.

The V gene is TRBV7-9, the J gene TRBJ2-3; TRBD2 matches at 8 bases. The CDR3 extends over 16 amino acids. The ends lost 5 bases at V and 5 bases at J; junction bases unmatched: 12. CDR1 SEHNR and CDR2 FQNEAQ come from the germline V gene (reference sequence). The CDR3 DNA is TGTGCCAGCAGCCGAGACGTAGCGGGATCAAAAGATACGCAGTATTTT. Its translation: CASSRDVAGSKDTQYF.